The 30 T cell receptor beta chains presented below share a single source sample, sequenced in a study of cytomegalovirus exposure and HLA in healthy donors. The PCR made use of 60 Vbeta and 13 Jbeta primers. The table came from immunoSEQ multiplex PCR; TCRdb's copy has only in-frame clones and leaves some out. The table lists around 190,000 clones, around 81% of them singletons. The sample comprised PBMCs. The receptors stem from a man aged 35-49 years in good health and CMV-seronegative.

The V call is TRBV27, the J call TRBJ2-1, with D perhaps TRBD1 (5 bases). V was cut by 2 bases and J by 0 bases, with 11 bases left in between. Germline V gene lookup returns CDR1 MNHEY and CDR2 SMNVEV (reference sequence). The CDR3 runs 16 residues. In DNA, the CDR3 is TGTGCCAGCAGTTTAGCAGGGTATAGCTCCTACAATGAGCAGTTCTTC. Translating gives CASSLAGYSSYNEQFF.

The rearrangement joins TRBV18 to TRBJ1-1; weak D call: TRBD1 (6 bases). The V gene's germline CDR1 is KGHSH and CDR2 LQKENI. With 3 bases removed from V and 4 bases from J, the gap between germline ends came to 12 bases. CDR3 length: 14 residues. The CDR3 DNA follows: TGTGCCAGCTCACCTACAGGGCTCGGCACTGAAGCTTTCTTT. Residues: CASSPTGLGTEAFF. Filled out from reference TRBV18 and TRBJ1-1, the complete variable domain reads NAGVMQNPRHLVRRRGQEARLRCSPMKGHSHVYWYRQLPEEGLKFMVYLQKENIIDESGMPKERFSAEFPKEGPSILRIQQVVRGDSAAYFCASSPTGLGTEAFFGQGTRLTVV.

Comments on this clone: Other DNA sequences in this sample translate to the same CDR3. The chain recombines TRBV2 with TRBJ2-5, with TRBD2 matching over 11 bases. The CDR3 is 15 amino acids. In germline, CDR1 is SNHLY, CDR2 FYNNEI. The junction had 4 bases not matched to a gene; V was cut back by 6 bases and J by 1 base. In DNA form, the CDR3 reads TGTGCCAGCAGGGGGACTAGCGGAGCCCAAGAGACCCAGTACTTC. Protein: CASRGTSGAQETQYF.

Regarding this clone: The sample carries other DNA sequences with the same CDR3. V is TRBV7-2 and J is TRBJ2-7; maybe TRBD2 (6 bases). The CDR3 loop spans 13 amino acids. The V gene's germline CDR1 is SGHTA and CDR2 FQGNSA. The V and J ends lost 3 bases and 1 base respectively, with 7 bases between them. CDR3 residues: CASSLTSSYEQYF. The CDR3, as DNA: TGTGCCAGCAGCTTGACTAGTTCCTACGAGCAGTACTTC.

V and J are TRBV7-9 and TRBJ2-2; D might be TRBD1 (6 bases). The V end lost 1 base, the J end lost 7 bases, and 10 bases lay between the germline ends. The CDR3 consists of 14 residues. Germline V gene data show CDR1 as SEHNR and CDR2 as FQNEAQ (reference sequence). In DNA, the CDR3 is TGTGCCAGCAGCTTAGAAGGGGGTCACGGGGAGCTGTTTTTT. Its translation: CASSLEGGHGELFF.

The gene calls are TRBV10-3 and TRBJ1-1, with a tentative D call TRBD1 (6 bases). V lost 5 bases and J 2 bases, leaving 15 bases between the germline ends. Per the germline V gene, CDR1 is ENHRY and CDR2 is SYGVKD. The CDR3 sequence is 15 residues long. This CDR3 is CAISSLGDNNTEAFF. DNA of the CDR3: TGTGCCATCAGTTCTTTAGGGGACAATAACACTGAAGCTTTCTTT.

This chain uses TRBV21-1 with TRBJ1-2; the table's D call TRBD1 went unverified against the DNA. TRBV21-1 is a pseudogene segment. The CDR3 consists of 13 residues. CDR3 sequence (DNA): TGTGCCAGCAGCAAAGTGGGGGCCCACGGCTACACCTTC. This sequence encodes CASSKVGAHGYTF.

V is TRBV18 and J is TRBJ2-5; no clear D. The DNA matches TRBJ2-7 better at its end, which makes the J call doubtful. Germline lookup yields CDR1 KGHSH and CDR2 LQKENI. This CDR3 has 12 amino acids. The CDR3 reads CASSPGAGEQYF. The CDR3, as DNA: TGTGCCAGCTCACCGGGCGCTGGCGAGCAGTACTTC.

The chain is built from TRBV4-3 and TRBJ2-5, with D perhaps TRBD2 (5 bases). The V end was cut by 0 bases, the J end by 6 bases, with 14 bases between. The germline V gene has CDR1 LGHNA and CDR2 YSLEER. The CDR3 is made up of 15 amino acids. Here the CDR3 DNA reads TGCGCCAGCAGCCAAGAGTGGCCCCCCGGGAAGACCCAGTACTTC. Amino acids: CASSQEWPPGKTQYF.

This chain connects TRBV5-1 to TRBJ1-6, with 9 bases lining up with TRBD1. The CDR3 covers 14 residues. Losses at the gene ends were 3 bases for V and 8 bases for J; bases not matched to a gene: 3. Germline CDR1 is SGHRS and CDR2 is YFSETQ. Written as DNA, the CDR3 is TGCGCCAGCAGCTCGACAGGGGGGGATTCACCCCTCCACTTT. Translated: CASSSTGGDSPLHF.

The chain has TRBV30 and TRBJ2-3, with D perhaps matching TRBD1 (5 bases). The CDR3 is made up of 11 amino acids. Trimming took 7 bases from V and 7 from J, leaving 12 bases between them. Germline-derived CDR1 and CDR2 are GTSNPN and SVGIG (reference sequence). The DNA for the CDR3 is TGTGCCTCCGGACAATTGAATACGCAGTATTTT. Translation: CASGQLNTQYF.

This chain joins TRBV27 and TRBJ2-7, with a tentative D call TRBD1 (5 bases). V was pared by 1 base and J by 1 base, with 8 bases between. Germline values: CDR1 MNHEY, CDR2 SMNVEV (reference sequence). The CDR3 totals 14 residues. CDR3 protein: CASSLLAGSYEQYF. The CDR3 DNA follows: TGTGCCAGCAGTTTATTAGCAGGGTCCTACGAGCAGTACTTC.

This clone was detected only once. This chain links TRBV18 with TRBJ2-1; D unresolved. CDR3 length equals 12 residues. V shed 4 bases and J shed 5 bases, with 6 bases lying between them. The germline V gene encodes CDR1 KGHSH and CDR2 LQKENI. The CDR3 DNA reads TGTGCCAGCTCACAGCAAAACAATGAGCAGTTCTTC. This translates into CASSQQNNEQFF.

The V and J genes are TRBV14 and TRBJ2-5; weak D call: TRBD1 (6 bases). V was cut by 2 bases and J by 2 bases, with 9 bases left in between. CDR1 is SGHDN, CDR2 FVKESK, per germline. The CDR3 is 14 amino acids. This chain's CDR3 is CASSQRGWQETQYF. As DNA, the CDR3 is TGTGCCAGCAGCCAAAGGGGGTGGCAAGAGACCCAGTACTTC.

The chain employs TRBV7-9 and TRBJ2-7, with D perhaps matching TRBD1 (8 bases). V was clipped by 5 bases and J by 1 base, with 21 bases between them. Germline CDR1 and CDR2: SEHNR and FQNEAQ (reference sequence). The CDR3 has 17 residues. In DNA form, the CDR3 reads TGTGCCAGCAGCCCTAGCGGAGGGACAGGCGGATCCTACGAGCAGTACTTC. It codes for CASSPSGGTGGSYEQYF.

The chain uses TRBV5-1 and TRBJ1-2; no reliable D call. The germline V gene has CDR1 SGHRS and CDR2 YFSETQ. V was shortened by 0 bases and J by 8 bases, with 14 bases between the two germline ends. The CDR3 totals 14 residues. The DNA of the CDR3 is TGCGCCAGCAGCTTGGATCCGCAGGAAGAAGGCTACACCTTC. Amino acids: CASSLDPQEEGYTF.

The chain uses TRBV7-8 and TRBJ1-2; 8 nucleotides align to TRBD1. The length of the CDR3 is 15 residues. Germline values: CDR1 SGHVS, CDR2 FQNEAQ. The V and J ends lost 3 bases and 6 bases, in that order; junction bases with no gene match: 9. The CDR3 bases are TGTGCCAGCAGCTTCGCGTTCACAGGGGGTAATGGCTACACCTTC. This codes for CASSFAFTGGNGYTF.

The V call is TRBV6-1, the J call TRBJ1-5; no definite D call. Germline CDR1 reads MNHNS; CDR2 reads SASEGT. The germline V and J ends were trimmed by 2 bases and 7 bases, with 9 bases remaining between them. CDR3 length: 13 residues. The CDR3 spells CASSERERQPQHF. CDR3 coding DNA: TGTGCCAGCAGTGAACGAGAGAGGCAGCCCCAGCATTTT.

The CDR3 reads CASTPGEGNYGYTF. CDR3 bases: TGTGCCAGCACCCCCGGGGAGGGAAACTATGGCTACACCTTC. The chain links TRBV25-1 to TRBJ1-2; D remains unclear. This CDR3 is 14 amino acids long. The germline V and J ends were trimmed by 7 bases and 2 bases, with 14 bases remaining between them. Germline V gives CDR1 MGHDK, CDR2 SYGVNS.

The chain recombines TRBV7-9 with TRBJ1-2; TRBD1 is a possible D gene (6 bases). Trimming left V 7 bases short and J 3 bases short, with 15 bases between. Germline assignment: CDR1 SEHNR and CDR2 FQNEAQ (reference sequence). The CDR3 has 14 amino acids. The CDR3 sequence is CASTPLAGDYGYTF. CDR3 DNA: TGTGCCAGCACCCCCCTGGCAGGGGACTATGGCTACACCTTC. The full variable domain, rest sourced from reference TRBV7-9 and TRBJ1-2, is DTGVSQNPRHKITKRGQNVTFRCDPISEHNRLYWYRQTLGQGPEFLTYFQNEAQLEKSRLLSDRFSAERPKGSFSTLEIQRTEQGDSAMYLCASTPLAGDYGYTFGSGTRLTVV.

The genes are TRBV7-2 and TRBJ1-5; D gene unclear. Germline CDR1 SGHTA, CDR2 FQGNSA. The V end was cut by 1 base, the J end by 3 bases, with 10 bases between. The CDR3 consists of 15 residues. CDR3 DNA sequence: TGTGCCAGCAGCTTAGGCTTCGGGGACAATCAGCCCCAGCATTTT. Amino acids: CASSLGFGDNQPQHF. Drawing the rest from reference TRBV7-2 and TRBJ1-5, the complete variable domain is GAGVSQSPSNKVTEKGKDVELRCDPISGHTALYWYRQSLGQGLEFLIYFQGNSAPDKSGLPSDRFSAERTGGSVSTLTIQRTQQEDSAVYLCASSLGFGDNQPQHFGDGTRLSIL.

This clone has more than one count but fewer than ten. The DNA for the CDR3 is TGTGCCAGCAGCGGACACTACGAGCAGTACTTC. As protein: CASSGHYEQYF. The V call is TRBV11-3, the J call TRBJ2-7, with a tentative D call TRBD1 (5 bases). CDR3 length: 11 residues. Germline V gives CDR1 SGHNT, CDR2 YENEEA. V lost 5 bases, J lost 3 bases, and 5 bases lay in between.

The genes are TRBV27 and TRBJ1-1, with TRBD1 matching over 9 bases. The CDR3 covers 15 residues. Germline lookup yields CDR1 MNHEY and CDR2 SMNVEV (reference sequence). V lost 6 bases to trimming and J lost 6 bases; unmatched junction nucleotides: 11. CDR3 sequence reads: CASRVLQGASPEAFF. DNA of the CDR3: TGTGCCAGCAGGGTGTTACAGGGGGCTTCCCCTGAAGCTTTCTTT.

This clone was observed a handful of times. The chain carries TRBV29-1 and TRBJ2-1; TRBD1 agrees at 10 bases. CDR3 length equals 14 residues. V gave up 6 bases and J gave up 7 bases; unmatched junction bases: 9. Germline V gene data show CDR1 as SQVTM and CDR2 as ANQGSEA. The CDR3 bases are TGCAGCGTCTCCGGGACAGGGGAGTGGAATGAGCAGTTCTTC. It codes for CSVSGTGEWNEQFF.

The rearrangement joins TRBV7-9 to TRBJ1-2, with 7 bases fitting TRBD1. The germline gives CDR1 SEHNR, CDR2 FQNEAQ (reference sequence). V shed 3 bases and J 1 base; nucleotides not matched to a gene: 8. This CDR3 is 16 amino acids long. The CDR3 DNA follows: TGTGCCAGCAGCTTCCTCGAGACAGGGTTTAACTATGGCTACACCTTC. As protein: CASSFLETGFNYGYTF.

The V and J genes are TRBV5-4 and TRBJ2-3; tentative D call: TRBD2 (7 bases). The CDR3 length is 15 residues. CDR1 and CDR2 (germline): SGHNT, YYREEE (reference sequence). Deletions cut 4 bases from V and 6 bases from J, with 18 bases between. CDR3 sequence (DNA): TGTGCCAGCAGCCGGGGAGGGGGGCTTTGGGATACGCAGTATTTT. Translated: CASSRGGGLWDTQYF.

Only a few counts were recorded for this clone. V and J are TRBV11-3 and TRBJ1-1; D uncertain. In germline, CDR1 is SGHNT, CDR2 YENEEA. The V and J ends lost 5 bases and 5 bases respectively, with 12 bases between them. CDR3 length equals 13 residues. The CDR3 here is CASSSDGGTEAFF. CDR3 sequence (DNA): TGTGCCAGCAGCAGCGACGGAGGGACTGAAGCTTTCTTT.

This clone was seen just once. The chain couples TRBV5-1 to TRBJ2-5; D is undetermined. The germline V gene has CDR1 SGHRS and CDR2 YFSETQ. This CDR3 comprises 17 residues. V lost 0 bases and J 2 bases, leaving 17 bases between the germline ends. As DNA, the CDR3 is TGCGCCAGCAGCTTGGCGCAGATTCAAGCGTATCAAGAGACCCAGTACTTC. This gives the protein CASSLAQIQAYQETQYF.

The chain couples TRBV5-4 to TRBJ1-5; D is perhaps TRBD1 (5 bases). Germline V lookup: CDR1 SGHNT, CDR2 YYREEE (reference sequence). V dropped 0 bases and J dropped 4 bases, with 8 bases sitting between them. The CDR3 is made up of 14 amino acids. The CDR3 region has the DNA TGTGCCAGCAGCTTGGGGGGCTGGAATCAGCCCCAGCATTTT. Its protein product is CASSLGGWNQPQHF.

The chain has TRBV18 and TRBJ1-3; 8 nucleotides align to TRBD1. CDR3 size: 14 residues. Germline lookup yields CDR1 KGHSH and CDR2 LQKENI. The V and J ends lost 3 bases and 5 bases, in that order; junction bases with no gene match: 3. CDR3 sequence (DNA): TGTGCCAGCTCACCCGACAGGGGTAGAAACACCATATATTTT. Translation: CASSPDRGRNTIYF.